Listed here is a single TCR beta chain. What it recognizes is unknown. Per the germline V gene, CDR1 is SNHLY and CDR2 is FYNNEI. Trimming cost V 6 bases and J 3 bases; bases outside gene matches: 6. The CDR3 runs 14 residues. This sample is drawn from a study of cytomegalovirus exposure and HLA in healthy donors. Whole-study results and caveats: Certain sequence variants were highly shared and formed a cluster, and this cluster was likely a sequencing artifact. Per published reports, the classifier diagnosed cytomegalovirus status with high specificity and sensitivity. Researchers catalogued roughly 170 TCR beta chains as cytomegalovirus-associated.

A multiplex PCR was run with 60 Vbeta primers and 13 Jbeta primers. Clones were read by immunoSEQ multiplex PCR, and TCRdb kept only the in-frame ones, dropping some. The table lists over 65,000 clones. Sequenced sample: PBMCs. The chain links TRBV2 to TRBJ2-7; 9 positions agree with TRBD1. The clonotype originates from a man aged 25-45 years in good health and CMV-seronegative. CDR3 in amino acids: CASSEQGQGYEQYF. CDR3 nucleotide sequence: TGTGCCAGCAGCGAGCAGGGACAGGGCTACGAGCAGTACTTC.